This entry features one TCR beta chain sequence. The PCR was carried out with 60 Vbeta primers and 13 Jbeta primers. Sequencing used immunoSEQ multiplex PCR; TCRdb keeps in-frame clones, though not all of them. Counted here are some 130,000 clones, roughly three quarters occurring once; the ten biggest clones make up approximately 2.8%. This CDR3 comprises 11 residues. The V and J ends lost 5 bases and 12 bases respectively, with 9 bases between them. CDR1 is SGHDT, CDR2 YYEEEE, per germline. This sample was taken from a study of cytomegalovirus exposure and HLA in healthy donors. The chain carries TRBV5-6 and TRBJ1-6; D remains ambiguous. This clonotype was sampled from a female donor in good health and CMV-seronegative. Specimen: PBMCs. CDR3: CASSQPGPLHF. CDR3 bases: TGTGCCAGCAGTCAACCGGGACCCCTCCACTTT.